This T cell receptor (beta chain) was recorded in a study of blood T cell repertoires in COVID-19. Across the study: COVID-19 samples from acute and convalescent phases originated in the United States, Italy and Spain. The cDNA or gDNA used as material had been derived from T cells, B-cell-depleted T cells, or PBMCs.

In the authors' workflow: Reference gene primer amplification yielded estimated nucleated cell counts. The method was immunoSEQ multiplex PCR; TCRdb's version includes in-frame clones alone and lacks a portion of them. V and J calls and clone size are as listed in that table; D and trimming were resolved from the DNA. The table includes about 100,000 clones, roughly nine tenths detected once. Deletions cut 3 bases from V and 4 bases from J, with 9 bases between. CDR3 length equals 12 residues. Germline V gene lookup returns CDR1 SQVTM and CDR2 ANQGSEA. The TCR comes from a human donor in a cohort sampled during active COVID-19. Specimen: peripheral blood. The rearrangement links TRBV29-1 to TRBJ1-1, with D unclear. The CDR3 region is CSVDVGSTEAFF. The CDR3 nucleotides read TGCAGCGTTGATGTGGGGAGCACTGAAGCTTTCTTT.